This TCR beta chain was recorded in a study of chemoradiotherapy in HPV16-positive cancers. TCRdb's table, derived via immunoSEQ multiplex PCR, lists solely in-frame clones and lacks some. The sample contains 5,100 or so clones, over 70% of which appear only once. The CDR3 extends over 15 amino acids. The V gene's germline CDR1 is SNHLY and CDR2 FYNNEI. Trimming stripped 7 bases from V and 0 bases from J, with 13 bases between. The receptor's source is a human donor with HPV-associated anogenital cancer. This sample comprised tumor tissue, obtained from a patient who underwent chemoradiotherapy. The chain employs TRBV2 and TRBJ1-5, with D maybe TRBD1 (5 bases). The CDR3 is CASTQRDYSNQPQHF. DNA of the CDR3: TGTGCCAGCACCCAGAGGGACTATAGCAATCAGCCCCAGCATTTT.